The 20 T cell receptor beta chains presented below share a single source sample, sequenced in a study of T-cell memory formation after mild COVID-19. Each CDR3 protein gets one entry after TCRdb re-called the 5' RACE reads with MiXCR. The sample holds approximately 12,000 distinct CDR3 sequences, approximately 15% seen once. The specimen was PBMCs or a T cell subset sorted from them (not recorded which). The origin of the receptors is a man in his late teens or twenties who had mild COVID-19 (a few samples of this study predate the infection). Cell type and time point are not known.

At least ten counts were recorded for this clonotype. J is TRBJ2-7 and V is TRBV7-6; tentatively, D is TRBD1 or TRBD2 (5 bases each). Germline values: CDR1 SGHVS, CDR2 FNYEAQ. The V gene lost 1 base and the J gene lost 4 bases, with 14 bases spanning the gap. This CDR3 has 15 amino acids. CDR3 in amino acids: CASSLGSGPFYEQYF. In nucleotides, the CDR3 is TGTGCCAGCAGCTTAGGATCGGGACCCTTTTACGAGCAGTACTTC.

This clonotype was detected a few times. The CDR3 DNA reads TGTGCCAGCTCACCACCTAGCGGGGTAATTGAGCAGTTCTTC. This codes for CASSPPSGVIEQFF. The chain is built from TRBV18 and TRBJ2-1, with 8 bases fitting TRBD2. The V segment lost 0 bases and the J segment 9 bases; nucleotides outside the gene matches: 4. This CDR3 is built from 14 residues. Germline V lookup: CDR1 KGHSH, CDR2 LQKENI.

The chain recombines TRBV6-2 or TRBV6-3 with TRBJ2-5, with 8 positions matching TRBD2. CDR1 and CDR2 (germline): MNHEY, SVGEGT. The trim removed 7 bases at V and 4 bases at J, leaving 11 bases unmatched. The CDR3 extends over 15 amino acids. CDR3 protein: CASNQPGLGVETQYF. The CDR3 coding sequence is TGTGCCAGCAACCAGCCGGGACTAGGGGTAGAGACCCAGTACTTC.

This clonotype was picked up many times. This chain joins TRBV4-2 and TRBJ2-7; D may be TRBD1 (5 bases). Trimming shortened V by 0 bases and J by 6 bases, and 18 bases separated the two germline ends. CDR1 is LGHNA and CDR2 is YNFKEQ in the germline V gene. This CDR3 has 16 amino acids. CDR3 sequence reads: CASSQDWQGQLFEQYF. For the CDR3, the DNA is TGTGCCAGCAGCCAAGATTGGCAGGGTCAGTTGTTCGAGCAGTACTTC.

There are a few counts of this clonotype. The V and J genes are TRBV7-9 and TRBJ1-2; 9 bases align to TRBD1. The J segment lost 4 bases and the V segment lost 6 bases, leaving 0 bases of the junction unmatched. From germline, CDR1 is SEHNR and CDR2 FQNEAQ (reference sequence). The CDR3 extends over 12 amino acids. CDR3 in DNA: TGTGCCAGCAGGGGACAGGGCTATGGCTACACCTTC. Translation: CASRGQGYGYTF.

The CDR3 DNA reads as TGTGCCAGCAGCTTAGCCGGGCACGGCCTCTACAATGAGCAGTTCTTC. Its protein product is CASSLAGHGLYNEQFF. This chain connects TRBV11-3 to TRBJ2-1; D is undetermined. The CDR3 runs 16 residues. The germline gives CDR1 SGHNT, CDR2 YENEEA. V was cut by 1 base and J by 3 bases, with 13 bases left in between.

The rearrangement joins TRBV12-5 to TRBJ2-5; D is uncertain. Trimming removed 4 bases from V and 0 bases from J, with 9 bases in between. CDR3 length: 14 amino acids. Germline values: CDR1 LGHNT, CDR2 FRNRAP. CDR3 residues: CASGYTLYQETQYF. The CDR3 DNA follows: TGTGCTAGTGGTTATACCTTGTACCAAGAGACCCAGTACTTC.

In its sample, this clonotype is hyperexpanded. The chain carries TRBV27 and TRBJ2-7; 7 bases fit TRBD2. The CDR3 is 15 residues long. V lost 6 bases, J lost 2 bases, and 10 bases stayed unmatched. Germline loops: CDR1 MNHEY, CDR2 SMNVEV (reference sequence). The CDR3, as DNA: TGTGCCAGCAGCCAATGGGGGGGTACGCCCTACGAGCAGTACTTC. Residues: CASSQWGGTPYEQYF.

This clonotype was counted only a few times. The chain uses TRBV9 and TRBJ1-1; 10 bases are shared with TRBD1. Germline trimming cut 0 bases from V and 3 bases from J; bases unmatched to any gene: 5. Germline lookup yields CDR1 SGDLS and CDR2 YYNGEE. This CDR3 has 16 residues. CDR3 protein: CASSVGQGALYTEAFF. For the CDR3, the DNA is TGTGCCAGCAGCGTAGGACAGGGGGCTTTGTACACTGAAGCTTTCTTT.

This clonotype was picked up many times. For the CDR3, the DNA is TGCGCCAGCAGTGAGTCGAGAGGGCTGGGATTCTATGGCTACACCTTC. Amino acids: CASSESRGLGFYGYTF. The chain is built from TRBV10-1 and TRBJ1-2; no clear D gene. V dropped 0 bases and J dropped 4 bases, with 15 bases sitting between them. Per the germline V gene, CDR1 is WNHNN and CDR2 is SYGVQD (reference sequence). The CDR3 is 16 residues long.

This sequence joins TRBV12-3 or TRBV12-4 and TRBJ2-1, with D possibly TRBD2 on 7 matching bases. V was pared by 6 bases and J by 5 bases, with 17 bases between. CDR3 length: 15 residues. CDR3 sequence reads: CASRMEGGPHNEQFF. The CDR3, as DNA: TGTGCCAGCAGGATGGAGGGGGGGCCCCACAATGAGCAGTTCTTC.

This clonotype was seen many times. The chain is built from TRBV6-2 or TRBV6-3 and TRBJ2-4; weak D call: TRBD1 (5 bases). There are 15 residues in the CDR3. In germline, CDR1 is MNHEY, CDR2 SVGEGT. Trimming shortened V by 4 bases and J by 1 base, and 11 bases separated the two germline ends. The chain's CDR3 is CASSSPGLAKNIQYF. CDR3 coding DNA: TGTGCCAGCAGTTCGCCAGGGTTGGCCAAAAACATTCAGTACTTC.

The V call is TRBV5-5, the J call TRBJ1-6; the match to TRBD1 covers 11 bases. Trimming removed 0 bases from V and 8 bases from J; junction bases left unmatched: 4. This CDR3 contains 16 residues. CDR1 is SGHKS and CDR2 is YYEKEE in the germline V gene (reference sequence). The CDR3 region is CASSLGTGGPHSPLHF. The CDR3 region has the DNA TGTGCCAGCAGCTTGGGGACAGGGGGCCCCCATTCACCCCTCCACTTT.

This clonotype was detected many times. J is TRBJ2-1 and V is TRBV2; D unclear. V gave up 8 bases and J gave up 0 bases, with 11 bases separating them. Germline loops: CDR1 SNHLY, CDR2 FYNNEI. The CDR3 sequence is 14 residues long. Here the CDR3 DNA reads TGTGCCAGCTGGAAAAAAAGCTCCTACAATGAGCAGTTCTTC. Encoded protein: CASWKKSSYNEQFF.

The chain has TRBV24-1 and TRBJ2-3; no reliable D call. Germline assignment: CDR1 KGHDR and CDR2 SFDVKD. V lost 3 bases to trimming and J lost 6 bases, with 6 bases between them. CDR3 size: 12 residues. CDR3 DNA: TGTGCCACCAGTGATCGGGCGGATACGCAGTATTTT. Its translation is CATSDRADTQYF.

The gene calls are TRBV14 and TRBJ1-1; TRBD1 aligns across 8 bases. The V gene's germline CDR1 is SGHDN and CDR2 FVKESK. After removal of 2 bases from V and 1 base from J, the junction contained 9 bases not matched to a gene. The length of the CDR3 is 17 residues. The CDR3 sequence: CASSQLQTGERNTEAFF. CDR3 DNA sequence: TGTGCCAGCAGCCAACTTCAGACAGGGGAGCGGAACACTGAAGCTTTCTTT.

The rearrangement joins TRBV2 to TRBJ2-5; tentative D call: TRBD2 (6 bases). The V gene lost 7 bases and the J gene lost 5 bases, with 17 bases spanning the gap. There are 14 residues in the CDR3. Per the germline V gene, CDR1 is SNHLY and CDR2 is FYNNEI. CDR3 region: CASTPLAGRETQYF. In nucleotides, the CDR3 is TGTGCCAGCACCCCGCTCGCAGGGAGGGAGACCCAGTACTTC.

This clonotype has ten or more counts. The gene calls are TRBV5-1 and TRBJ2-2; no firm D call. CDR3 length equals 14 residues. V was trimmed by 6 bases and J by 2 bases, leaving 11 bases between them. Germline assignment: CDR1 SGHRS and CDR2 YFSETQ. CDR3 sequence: CASTYRDNTGELFF. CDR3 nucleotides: TGCGCCAGCACTTACAGAGACAACACCGGGGAGCTGTTTTTT.

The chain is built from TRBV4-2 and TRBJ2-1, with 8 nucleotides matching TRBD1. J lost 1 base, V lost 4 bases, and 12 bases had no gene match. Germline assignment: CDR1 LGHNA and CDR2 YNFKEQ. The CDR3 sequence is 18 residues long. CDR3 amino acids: CASSPTLPQGASYNEQFF. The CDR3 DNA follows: TGTGCCAGCAGCCCAACGTTACCTCAGGGGGCGTCCTACAATGAGCAGTTCTTC.

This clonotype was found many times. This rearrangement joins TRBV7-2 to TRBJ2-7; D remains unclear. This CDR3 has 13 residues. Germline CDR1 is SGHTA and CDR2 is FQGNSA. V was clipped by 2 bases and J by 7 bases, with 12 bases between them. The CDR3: CASSLYWVGEQYF. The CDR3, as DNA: TGTGCCAGCAGCTTATACTGGGTGGGAGAGCAGTACTTC.